The 20 T cell receptor beta chains presented below share a single source sample, sequenced in a study of blood T cell repertoires in COVID-19. TCRdb's copy holds only in-frame clones and misses some; the assay was immunoSEQ multiplex PCR. The sample records about 130,000 clones, approximately 80% being singletons. Material for sequencing was peripheral blood. Receptors were obtained from a woman aged 80 or over with acute or convalescent COVID-19.

The CDR3 sequence is CASSDNREYQPQHF. In nucleotides, the CDR3 is TGTGCCAGCAGTGACAATCGGGAATATCAGCCCCAGCATTTT. The chain links TRBV6-6 to TRBJ1-5; D remains unclear. V shed 5 bases and J shed 5 bases, with 13 bases lying between them. There are 14 residues in the CDR3. CDR1 is MNHNY and CDR2 is SVGAGI in the germline V gene (reference sequence).

This chain joins TRBV5-4 and TRBJ1-6; D perhaps matches TRBD1 (6 bases). The CDR3 loop spans 17 amino acids. Germline V gives CDR1 SGHNT, CDR2 YYREEE (reference sequence). Trimming shortened V by 1 base and J by 5 bases, and 16 bases separated the two germline ends. The chain's CDR3 is CASSLPRGGDDNSPLHF. CDR3 sequence (DNA): TGTGCCAGCAGCTTGCCCCGAGGGGGGGACGATAATTCACCCCTCCACTTT.

The chain uses TRBV19 and TRBJ1-2, with D maybe TRBD1 (5 bases). CDR3 length: 12 residues. The germline gives CDR1 LNHDA, CDR2 SQIVND (reference sequence). Trimming pared 1 base from V and 8 bases from J, leaving 8 bases between. The CDR3 coding sequence is TGTGCCAGTAGTATAGCGCCAGGGGGCTACACCTTC. Its translation: CASSIAPGGYTF.

The chain employs TRBV2 and TRBJ1-5; TRBD1 might be the D (5 bases). This CDR3 is 13 amino acids long. Trimming cost V 6 bases and J 3 bases, with 9 bases left between them. Germline-derived CDR1 and CDR2 are SNHLY and FYNNEI. The CDR3 coding sequence is TGTGCCAGCAGGCGGGGCCCCAATCAGCCCCAGCATTTT. Translation gives CASRRGPNQPQHF.

In DNA form, the CDR3 reads TGTGCCAGCAGTCCACTATGGCGCCGGGACAGCTACTATGGCTACACCTTC. Encoded protein: CASSPLWRRDSYYGYTF. The chain recombines TRBV28 with TRBJ1-2; 7 bases are a match to TRBD1. The V segment lost 5 bases and the J segment 3 bases; nucleotides outside the gene matches: 15. The CDR3 consists of 17 residues. The germline gives CDR1 MDHEN, CDR2 SYDVKM.

The chain couples TRBV19 to TRBJ1-1, with D possibly TRBD1 on 5 matching bases. There are 13 residues in the CDR3. Germline lookup yields CDR1 LNHDA and CDR2 SQIVND (reference sequence). V was shortened by 7 bases and J by 0 bases, with 9 bases between the two germline ends. The CDR3 DNA reads as TGTGCCAGTAAGTGGGGCATGAACACTGAAGCTTTCTTT. Translating it yields CASKWGMNTEAFF.

A word on this clone: Other DNA sequences in this sample translate to the same CDR3. The chain links TRBV18 to TRBJ2-7; 9 nucleotides match TRBD1. The CDR3 covers 14 residues. The germline gives CDR1 KGHSH, CDR2 LQKENI. Unmatched junction bases numbered 0, after V lost 2 bases and J lost 1 base. In DNA form, the CDR3 reads TGTGCCAGCTCACCAGGGACAGGGTCCTACGAGCAGTACTTC. Amino acid sequence: CASSPGTGSYEQYF.

The V and J genes are TRBV29-1 and TRBJ1-2; D gene uncertain. Trimming pared 6 bases from V and 7 bases from J, leaving 18 bases between. The CDR3 is 13 amino acids. In germline, CDR1 is SQVTM, CDR2 ANQGSEA. The DNA for the CDR3 is TGCAGCGTATTCGAGGGTGTGGGGATTGGCTACACCTTC. Its translation: CSVFEGVGIGYTF.

In the case of this clone: The sample has other DNA sequences that encode this CDR3 too. J is TRBJ1-5 and V is TRBV12-3 or TRBV12-4, with 7 positions matching TRBD1. V shed 6 bases, J shed 4 bases, and the junction held 3 bases outside the gene matches. The CDR3 loop spans 13 amino acids. In nucleotides, the CDR3 is TGTGCCAGCAGCCTACAGGGGAATCAGCCCCAGCATTTT. Its protein is CASSLQGNQPQHF.

The chain employs TRBV7-9 and TRBJ1-6; D perhaps matches TRBD1 (5 bases). V was clipped by 6 bases and J by 2 bases, with 23 bases between them. This CDR3 has 19 residues. Germline assignment: CDR1 SEHNR and CDR2 FQNEAQ (reference sequence). CDR3 region: CASSLGGLSLGTYNSPLHF. CDR3 DNA: TGTGCCAGCAGTTTGGGGGGACTATCGTTAGGAACCTATAATTCACCCCTCCACTTT. Full variable domain (missing parts from reference TRBV7-9 and TRBJ1-6): DTGVSQNPRHKITKRGQNVTFRCDPISEHNRLYWYRQTLGQGPEFLTYFQNEAQLEKSRLLSDRFSAERPKGSFSTLEIQRTEQGDSAMYLCASSLGGLSLGTYNSPLHFGNGTRLTVT.

The chain links TRBV13 to TRBJ1-4; tentatively, D is TRBD1 (6 bases). CDR3 length equals 13 residues. Germline CDR1 reads PRHDT; CDR2 reads FYEKMQ (reference sequence). Trimming took off 7 bases at V and 5 bases at J, with 11 bases between the two ends. In DNA, the CDR3 is TGTGCCAGCAAGGGGCAGGGGAATGAAAAACTGTTTTTT. Encoded protein: CASKGQGNEKLFF. Full variable domain (outside the CDR3, taken from reference TRBV13 and TRBJ1-4): AAGVIQSPRHLIKEKRETATLKCYPIPRHDTVYWYQQGPGQDPQFLISFYEKMQSDKGSIPDRFSAQQFSDYHSELNMSSLELGDSALYFCASKGQGNEKLFFGSGTQLSVL.

This clone was observed a handful of times. V and J are TRBV19 and TRBJ1-5, with 11 bases lining up with TRBD1. This CDR3 is 15 amino acids long. J lost 4 bases, V lost 6 bases, and 5 bases had no gene match. Germline V lookup: CDR1 LNHDA, CDR2 SQIVND (reference sequence). CDR3 in amino acids: CASSSDRGRNQPQHF. The DNA of the CDR3 is TGTGCCAGTAGCTCGGACAGGGGGCGAAATCAGCCCCAGCATTTT.

In the case of this clone: The same CDR3 can be traced to other DNA sequences in this sample. V gene TRBV29-1 combines with J gene TRBJ1-2, with D unclear. CDR1 and CDR2 from the germline V gene are SQVTM and ANQGSEA. The CDR3 is 12 amino acids. The V end was cut by 1 base, the J end by 2 bases, with 5 bases between. The CDR3 nucleotides read TGCAGCGTTGAAGGACAAAACTATGGCTACACCTTC. This sequence encodes CSVEGQNYGYTF.

The rearrangement uses TRBV7-2 and TRBJ2-3; D remains unclear. The CDR3 totals 13 residues. Trimming cost V 2 bases and J 5 bases, with 8 bases left between them. Germline V gene data show CDR1 as SGHTA and CDR2 as FQGNSA. The CDR3 region has the DNA TGTGCCAGCAGCTTAACAGATCAAGATACGCAGTATTTT. This sequence encodes CASSLTDQDTQYF.

The chain links TRBV5-1 to TRBJ2-3; TRBD2 is a possible D gene (6 bases). This CDR3 is built from 15 residues. V gave up 0 bases and J gave up 2 bases, with 10 bases separating them. Germline-derived CDR1 and CDR2 are SGHRS and YFSETQ. The CDR3 region is CASSLGDFYTDTQYF. CDR3 DNA: TGCGCCAGCAGCTTGGGGGACTTCTACACAGATACGCAGTATTTT.

The V call is TRBV9, the J call TRBJ1-2; D call uncertain. Trimming shortened V by 0 bases and J by 4 bases, and 10 bases separated the two germline ends. This CDR3 region has 14 residues. Germline CDR1 SGDLS, CDR2 YYNGEE. CDR3 in DNA: TGTGCCAGCAGCGTAGCAGCACAGAGCTATGGCTACACCTTC. It yields the protein CASSVAAQSYGYTF.

V usage is TRBV19 and J usage is TRBJ1-6; D unclear. There are 13 residues in the CDR3. Germline values: CDR1 LNHDA, CDR2 SQIVND (reference sequence). The V and J ends lost 1 base and 8 bases respectively, with 6 bases between them. DNA of the CDR3: TGTGCCAGTAGTATAGCAGTGGATTCACCCCTCCACTTT. This gives the protein CASSIAVDSPLHF. Full variable domain (missing parts from reference TRBV19 and TRBJ1-6): DGGITQSPKYLFRKEGQNVTLSCEQNLNHDAMYWYRQDPGQGLRLIYYSQIVNDFQKGDIAEGYSVSREKKESFPLTVTSAQKNPTAFYLCASSIAVDSPLHFGNGTRLTVT.

The V gene is TRBV10-3, the J gene TRBJ1-1; the match to TRBD1 covers 8 bases. CDR3 length: 14 amino acids. After removal of 5 bases from V and 1 base from J, the junction contained 3 bases not matched to a gene. Germline V gene data show CDR1 as ENHRY and CDR2 as SYGVKD. For the CDR3, the DNA is TGTGCCATCAGTAAGGGACAGGCGAACACTGAAGCTTTCTTT. Translating gives CAISKGQANTEAFF.

This sequence joins TRBV6-5 and TRBJ1-1, with 7 bases lining up with TRBD1. This CDR3 is built from 15 residues. V lost 5 bases, J lost 6 bases, and 12 bases stayed unmatched. Looked up from germline, CDR1 is MNHEY and CDR2 is SVGAGI. CDR3 region: CASSRDRQKVAEAFF. In DNA, the CDR3 is TGTGCCAGCAGTCGGGACAGACAGAAGGTAGCTGAAGCTTTCTTT.

The V gene is TRBV29-1, the J gene TRBJ1-2; 7 nucleotides align to TRBD1. The CDR3 has 12 amino acids. Germline V lookup: CDR1 SQVTM, CDR2 ANQGSEA. Germline trimming cut 3 bases from V and 7 bases from J; bases unmatched to any gene: 5. This chain's CDR3 is CSVDKTGFGYTF. The CDR3 region has the DNA TGCAGCGTTGACAAGACAGGGTTTGGCTACACCTTC.